Listed below are T cell receptor beta chains from one sample, sequenced in a study of cytomegalovirus exposure and HLA in healthy donors. TCRdb's copy holds only in-frame clones and misses some; the assay was immunoSEQ multiplex PCR. The sample records about 140,000 clones, roughly 73% being singletons. Specimen: PBMCs. These receptors all come from a female donor in good health and CMV-seronegative. Each CDR3 is given with its conserved first and last residue. D genes are given only for firm matches. Not every row has a clone size; where given, it reads once, few, many or a size class.

clone_size: .; d_call: TRBD1; j_call: TRBJ1-1; v_call: TRBV28; cdr3_length: 14; cdr3_nt: TGTGCCAGCAGCCAACAGGGGGCTGGGCTTGAGGCTTTCTTT; cdr3_aa: CASSQQGAGLEAFF
clone_size: .; d_call: TRBD1; j_call: TRBJ1-1; v_call: TRBV7-9; cdr3_length: 14; cdr3_nt: TGTGCCAGCAGGTACGGGACAGGGAGGGCTGAAGCTTTCTTT; cdr3_aa: CASRYGTGRAEAFF
clone_size: .; d_call: .; j_call: TRBJ1-1; v_call: TRBV5-1; cdr3_length: 13; cdr3_nt: TGCGCCAGCAGCTTGGTCGGAGACACTGAAGCTTTCTTT; cdr3_aa: CASSLVGDTEAFF
clone_size: .; d_call: .; j_call: TRBJ2-7; v_call: TRBV4-1; cdr3_length: 15; cdr3_nt: TGCGCCAGCAGCTCAAGAACCACGGGGGACTACGAGCAGTACTTC; cdr3_aa: CASSSRTTGDYEQYF
clone_size: .; d_call: .; j_call: TRBJ2-7; v_call: TRBV9; cdr3_length: 15; cdr3_nt: TGTGCCAGCAGCGTAGCTGACACCCTCCCCTACGAGCAGTACTTC; cdr3_aa: CASSVADTLPYEQYF
clone_size: .; d_call: .; j_call: TRBJ2-5; v_call: TRBV27; cdr3_length: 14; cdr3_nt: TGTGCCAGCAGTCTATACAGGGCGACAGAGACCCAGTACTTC; cdr3_aa: CASSLYRATETQYF
clone_size: .; d_call: .; j_call: TRBJ1-1; v_call: TRBV29-1; cdr3_length: 14; cdr3_nt: TGCAGCGTAGACGGGGGGGGCCTGAACACTGAAGCTTTCTTT; cdr3_aa: CSVDGGGLNTEAFF
clone_size: .; d_call: TRBD2; j_call: TRBJ2-2; v_call: TRBV2; cdr3_length: 14; cdr3_nt: TGTGCCAGCAGACTGACTAGCGACACCGGGGAGCTGTTTTTT; cdr3_aa: CASRLTSDTGELFF
clone_size: .; d_call: TRBD1; j_call: TRBJ2-7; v_call: TRBV6-5; cdr3_length: 15; cdr3_nt: TGTGCCAGCAGGACGATACAGGGGGCAATCTACGAGCAGTACTTC; cdr3_aa: CASRTIQGAIYEQYF
clone_size: .; d_call: .; j_call: TRBJ2-7; v_call: TRBV10-1; cdr3_length: 14; cdr3_nt: TGCGCCAGCAGTGCCCGGGGACAAACCTACGAGCAGTACTTC; cdr3_aa: CASSARGQTYEQYF
clone_size: .; d_call: .; j_call: TRBJ1-6; v_call: TRBV16; cdr3_length: 15; cdr3_nt: TGTGCCAGCAGCCTGCTCTGGGGGGATAATTCACCCCTCCACTTT; cdr3_aa: CASSLLWGDNSPLHF
clone_size: .; d_call: .; j_call: TRBJ2-7; v_call: TRBV5-1; cdr3_length: 13; cdr3_nt: TGCGCCAGCAGCTTGGCCCTCGCCTACGAGCAGTACTTC; cdr3_aa: CASSLALAYEQYF
clone_size: .; d_call: TRBD2; j_call: TRBJ2-1; v_call: TRBV9; cdr3_length: 15; cdr3_nt: TGTGCCAGCAGCTTGGGGGGCGGGGGGAACAATGAGCAGTTCTTC; cdr3_aa: CASSLGGGGNNEQFF
clone_size: .; d_call: .; j_call: TRBJ2-2; v_call: TRBV25-1; cdr3_length: 13; cdr3_nt: TGTGCCAGCAGTCCTCAGTACACCGGGGAGCTGTTTTTT; cdr3_aa: CASSPQYTGELFF
clone_size: .; d_call: TRBD1; j_call: TRBJ2-6; v_call: TRBV2; cdr3_length: 18; cdr3_nt: TGTGCCAGCAGTGGTCGACGGCAGGGGGTAGCTGGGGCCAACGTCCTGACTTTC; cdr3_aa: CASSGRRQGVAGANVLTF
clone_size: .; d_call: TRBD2; j_call: TRBJ2-1; v_call: TRBV7-9; cdr3_length: 15; cdr3_nt: TGTGCCAGCAGCTTAGGGGGAGGGGCTTATGCTGAGCAGTTCTTC; cdr3_aa: CASSLGGGAYAEQFF
clone_size: .; d_call: TRBD2; j_call: TRBJ2-5; v_call: TRBV5-1; cdr3_length: 16; cdr3_nt: TGCGCCAGCAGCTTGCAGCCAGCGGGAGGCCAAGAGACCCAGTACTTC; cdr3_aa: CASSLQPAGGQETQYF
clone_size: few; d_call: TRBD2; j_call: TRBJ2-7; v_call: TRBV6-1; cdr3_length: 16; cdr3_nt: TGTGCCAGCAGTGTAGGGGCGGGAGGGGCCCCGGACGAGCAGTACTTC; cdr3_aa: CASSVGAGGAPDEQYF
clone_size: .; d_call: TRBD2; j_call: TRBJ2-1; v_call: TRBV11-3; cdr3_length: 16; cdr3_nt: TGTGCCAGCAGCCCTCGGGCGCGGGGGATTTACAATGAGCAGTTCTTC; cdr3_aa: CASSPRARGIYNEQFF
clone_size: once; d_call: TRBD1; j_call: TRBJ1-2; v_call: TRBV7-2; cdr3_length: 14; cdr3_nt: TGTGCCAGCAGCCCGATGCTGACAGGGAATGGCTACACCTTC; cdr3_aa: CASSPMLTGNGYTF
clone_size: .; d_call: .; j_call: TRBJ1-1; v_call: TRBV9; cdr3_length: 13; cdr3_nt: TGTGCCAGCAGCGTAGTCGAGAGCTCTGAAGCTTTCTTT; cdr3_aa: CASSVVESSEAFF
clone_size: .; d_call: .; j_call: TRBJ2-3; v_call: TRBV27; cdr3_length: 14; cdr3_nt: TGTGCCAGCAGTTTGTCCAGGGACACAGATACGCAGTATTTT; cdr3_aa: CASSLSRDTDTQYF
clone_size: .; d_call: .; j_call: TRBJ1-5; v_call: TRBV27; cdr3_length: 15; cdr3_nt: TGTGCCAGCAGTTACACCGGGGTGATCGGTCAGCCCCAGCATTTT; cdr3_aa: CASSYTGVIGQPQHF
clone_size: .; d_call: TRBD2; j_call: TRBJ2-5; v_call: TRBV28; cdr3_length: 18; cdr3_nt: TGTGCCAGCAGTTCTCCCGGGACTAGCGGGAGCCCCGGAGAGACCCAGTACTTC; cdr3_aa: CASSSPGTSGSPGETQYF
clone_size: .; d_call: TRBD1; j_call: TRBJ2-7; v_call: TRBV9; cdr3_length: 15; cdr3_nt: TGTGCCAGCAGCGGCGAGGCTGGACAGGGGAGTCGGCAGTACTTC; cdr3_aa: CASSGEAGQGSRQYF
clone_size: .; d_call: TRBD1; j_call: TRBJ1-1; v_call: TRBV7-9; cdr3_length: 12; cdr3_nt: TGTGCCAGCGGGACAGCTTACACTGAAGCTTTCTTT; cdr3_aa: CASGTAYTEAFF
clone_size: .; d_call: TRBD1; j_call: TRBJ1-5; v_call: TRBV5-1; cdr3_length: 15; cdr3_nt: TGCGCCAGCAGCTTGGGACAGGGGACGGGGCAGCCCCAGCATTTT; cdr3_aa: CASSLGQGTGQPQHF
clone_size: .; d_call: .; j_call: TRBJ1-5; v_call: TRBV5-5; cdr3_length: 17; cdr3_nt: TGTGCCAGCAGGGTCGAGGAGGAGGGTGAGAGCAATCAGCCCCAGCATTTT; cdr3_aa: CASRVEEEGESNQPQHF
clone_size: few; d_call: TRBD1; j_call: TRBJ1-1; v_call: TRBV18; cdr3_length: 13; cdr3_nt: TGTGCCACTAACAGGGGCCTGAACACTGAAGCTTTCTTT; cdr3_aa: CATNRGLNTEAFF
clone_size: .; d_call: TRBD2; j_call: TRBJ2-3; v_call: TRBV7-9; cdr3_length: 18; cdr3_nt: TGTTCCAGCAGCGCGGGGACTAGCGGGAGTGTAAACACAGATACGCAGTATTTT; cdr3_aa: CSSSAGTSGSVNTDTQYF
clone_size: .; d_call: TRBD1; j_call: TRBJ1-2; v_call: TRBV18; cdr3_length: 15; cdr3_nt: TGTGCCAGCTCACGACAGGGGGCTCAGAGCTATGGCTACACCTTC; cdr3_aa: CASSRQGAQSYGYTF
clone_size: .; d_call: TRBD2; j_call: TRBJ2-3; v_call: TRBV19; cdr3_length: 20; cdr3_nt: TGTGCCAGTAGTCAGGCAGGAGCGGGACTAGCGGGAGGGCGTGGAGATACGCAGTATTTT; cdr3_aa: CASSQAGAGLAGGRGDTQYF
clone_size: .; d_call: .; j_call: TRBJ1-1; v_call: TRBV6-1; cdr3_length: 14; cdr3_nt: TGTGCCAGCAGCCGGACAGAAATGAACACTGAAGCTTTCTTT; cdr3_aa: CASSRTEMNTEAFF
clone_size: .; d_call: .; j_call: TRBJ1-1; v_call: TRBV7-8; cdr3_length: 13; cdr3_nt: TGTGCCAGCAGAGAGGGAGGGAACACTGAAGCTTTCTTT; cdr3_aa: CASREGGNTEAFF
clone_size: .; d_call: TRBD1; j_call: TRBJ1-1; v_call: TRBV9; cdr3_length: 17; cdr3_nt: TGTGCCAGCAGCAGTGGAGGGACAGGGGGTCGGAACACTGAAGCTTTCTTT; cdr3_aa: CASSSGGTGGRNTEAFF
clone_size: .; d_call: .; j_call: TRBJ2-3; v_call: TRBV6-5; cdr3_length: 15; cdr3_nt: TGTGCCAGCAAACCTGGAGGGGGGGCTGGGTATACGCAGTATTTT; cdr3_aa: CASKPGGGAGYTQYF
clone_size: .; d_call: TRBD1; j_call: TRBJ1-5; v_call: TRBV5-6; cdr3_length: 16; cdr3_nt: TGTGCCAGCAGCCGGACAGGTTCCTGGGGCAATCAGCCCCAGCATTTT; cdr3_aa: CASSRTGSWGNQPQHF
clone_size: .; d_call: .; j_call: TRBJ2-7; v_call: TRBV27; cdr3_length: 14; cdr3_nt: TGTGCCAGCAGTTTAAACCCAGGGACCTACGAGCAGTACTTC; cdr3_aa: CASSLNPGTYEQYF
clone_size: few; d_call: .; j_call: TRBJ2-1; v_call: TRBV7-3; cdr3_length: 15; cdr3_nt: TGTGCCAGCAGCCAGGAAGACGGGATTCTGAATGAGCAGTTCTTC; cdr3_aa: CASSQEDGILNEQFF
clone_size: .; d_call: .; j_call: TRBJ2-7; v_call: TRBV19; cdr3_length: 13; cdr3_nt: TGTGCCAGTAGTATAGGGGCCTCCTACGAGCAGTACTTC; cdr3_aa: CASSIGASYEQYF